These T cell receptor beta chains were read from a single sample in a study of shared clonotypes between healthy human individuals. Assay: immunoSEQ multiplex PCR; the TCRdb copy retains only in-frame clones and omits some. The table has about 2 million clones, about 95% seen once. Material for sequencing was naive CD8+ T cells sorted from blood. The source of these receptors is a man aged 18 to 35 in good health. The CDR3 runs from the conserved cysteine through the conserved F or W. D genes are given only for firm matches. Clone size is given for some rows only: seen once, a few or many times, or a class if the clone is expanded.

>NA|NA|TRBV11-2|TRBJ2-7
TGTGCCAGCAGCCCCAGACCCGAGGCACAGGGTTTTCACGAGCAGTACTTC
CASSPRPEAQGFHEQYF
>NA|NA|TRBV6-1|TRBJ2-7
TGTGCCAGCAGGGAGGACGGCGAGCAGTACTTC
CASREDGEQYF
>TRBD2|NA|TRBV6-6|TRBJ2-7
TGTGCCAGCAGTTCTTGGGGGGGTAGCTACGAGCAGTACTTC
CASSSWGGSYEQYF
>TRBD2|once|TRBV5-1|TRBJ2-7
TGCGCCAGCAGCTTGCAACTAGCGGGGGCCCCGAGCTCCTACGAGCAGTACTTC
CASSLQLAGAPSSYEQYF
>NA|NA|TRBV7-2|TRBJ1-2
TGTGCCAGCAGCTTATTGGGTGGGAACTATGGCTACACCTTC
CASSLLGGNYGYTF
>NA|NA|TRBV2|TRBJ2-7
TGTGCCAGCAGTGGGGAGGACTACGAGCAGTACTTC
CASSGEDYEQYF
>NA|NA|TRBV7-9|TRBJ2-7
TGTGCCAGCAGCCCGGAGGCCTTTTCCTACGAGCAGTACTTC
CASSPEAFSYEQYF
>NA|few|TRBV6-6|TRBJ1-2
TGTGCCAGCAGTTATATACAACGGGGCGACAACTATGGCTACACCTTC
CASSYIQRGDNYGYTF
>TRBD2|NA|TRBV7-2|TRBJ2-1
TGTGCCAGCAGCTTAGCGGGTGGGAGGGCCTACAATGAGCAGTTCTTC
CASSLAGGRAYNEQFF
>TRBD2|NA|TRBV29-1|TRBJ2-3
TGCAGCGTTCTAGGACTAGCGGGAACCCACCTAGATACGCAGTATTTT
CSVLGLAGTHLDTQYF
>NA|NA|TRBV7-8|TRBJ2-3
TGTGCCAGCAGCTTAGGCGGGGGCGCAGATACGCAGTATTTT
CASSLGGGADTQYF
>NA|once|TRBV13|TRBJ2-3
TGTGCCAGCAGCTTAGGAGAGGGGGTCGAGACAGATACGCAGTATTTT
CASSLGEGVETDTQYF
>NA|NA|TRBV11-2|TRBJ1-1
TGTGCCAGCAGCTTTTCAACGGGTTACACTGAAGCTTTCTTT
CASSFSTGYTEAFF
>TRBD2|NA|TRBV27|TRBJ2-3
TGTGCCAGCAGCCAAAGGCTTGCGGGAGGCACAGATACGCAGTATTTT
CASSQRLAGGTDTQYF
>NA|NA|TRBV2|TRBJ1-5
TGTGCCAGCAGTACTGAATGGAAGCATAGCAATCAGCCCCAGCATTTT
CASSTEWKHSNQPQHF
>TRBD2|NA|TRBV27|TRBJ2-3
TGTGCCAGCAGTAGAATAGCGGGAGGGAGCACAGATACGCAGTATTTT
CASSRIAGGSTDTQYF
>NA|NA|TRBV6-5|TRBJ2-3
TGTGCCAGCAGTTACGGGGGCACTAGCACAGATACGCAGTATTTT
CASSYGGTSTDTQYF
>NA|NA|TRBV6-5|TRBJ2-3
TGTGCCAGCAGTCCGGGACCCACAGATACGCAGTATTTT
CASSPGPTDTQYF
>TRBD2|NA|TRBV6-5|TRBJ2-1
TGTGCCTCAGGCGGCCGGGAGGCCTACAATGAGCAGTTCTTC
CASGGREAYNEQFF
>TRBD1|NA|TRBV9|TRBJ1-3
TGTGCCAGCAGCACCTTGACAGGGGGAGGACCTGGAAACACCATATATTTT
CASSTLTGGGPGNTIYF
>TRBD2|NA|TRBV11-3|TRBJ2-1
TGTGCCAGCAGCTTGGGACTAGCGGGAAACAATGAGCAGTTCTTC
CASSLGLAGNNEQFF
>TRBD1|NA|TRBV29-1|TRBJ2-2
TGCAGCGTGGACGGACAGGGTGACACCGGGGAGCTGTTTTTT
CSVDGQGDTGELFF
>NA|NA|TRBV19|TRBJ2-3
TGTGCCAGTAGTGGACTGGACCTAGATACGCAGTATTTT
CASSGLDLDTQYF
>NA|NA|TRBV5-1|TRBJ1-1
TGCGCCAGCAGTTTGGACAAGAACACTGAAGCTTTCTTT
CASSLDKNTEAFF
>TRBD2|NA|TRBV27|TRBJ2-1
TGTGCCAGCAGCCAGCGGGGACTAGCGGGGGCCGCCTCCTACAATGAGCAGTTCTTC
CASSQRGLAGAASYNEQFF
>NA|few|TRBV5-1|TRBJ1-5
TGCGCCAGCAGCTTGGATGACACTCAGCCCCAGCATTTT
CASSLDDTQPQHF
>NA|NA|TRBV10-1|TRBJ2-3
TGCGCCAGCAGTGATGGCCTGAATCCGCAGTATTTT
CASSDGLNPQYF
>NA|NA|TRBV4-2|TRBJ1-1
TGTGCCAGCAAGGAGGTTGAGGACACTGAAGCTTTCTTT
CASKEVEDTEAFF
>NA|NA|TRBV14|TRBJ1-3
TGTGCCAGCAGCCAAGTCAGCTCTGGAAACACCATATATTTT
CASSQVSSGNTIYF
>NA|NA|TRBV4-1|TRBJ1-5
TGCGCCAGCAGCCAAGAAGGGGCTAGCAATCAGCCCCAGCATTTT
CASSQEGASNQPQHF
>NA|NA|TRBV28|TRBJ1-5
TGTGCCAGCGGTTGGGCAGGAATCGATCAGCCCCAGCATTTT
CASGWAGIDQPQHF
>NA|NA|TRBV7-9|TRBJ2-5
TGTGCCAGCAGCTACCCCCAGGGACCTTCGGGAGAGACCCAGTACTTC
CASSYPQGPSGETQYF
>NA|NA|TRBV2|TRBJ2-1
TGTGCCAGCAGTGAAGCGCTGAGCAGGGGTGAGCAGTTCTTC
CASSEALSRGEQFF
>NA|NA|TRBV6-1|TRBJ1-5
TGTGCCAGCAGTGAATTGGTTAACAGCAATCAGCCCCAGCATTTT
CASSELVNSNQPQHF
>NA|NA|TRBV27|TRBJ1-4
TGTGCCAGCAGTCCGGGCATGGCTAATGAAAAACTGTTTTTT
CASSPGMANEKLFF
>NA|NA|TRBV7-9|TRBJ1-2
TGTGCCAGCAGCTCCACACAGGGAACCCCCTATGGCTACACCTTC
CASSSTQGTPYGYTF
>NA|NA|TRBV6-1|TRBJ2-7
TGTGCCAGCAGTGAAGCTGAAAATCCATGGGAGCAGTACTTC
CASSEAENPWEQYF
>TRBD2|NA|TRBV13|TRBJ2-2
TGTGCCAGCAGCGTTAGCGGGAGTGGTCGCACCGGGGAGCTGTTTTTT
CASSVSGSGRTGELFF
>TRBD2|once|TRBV27|TRBJ2-7
TGTGCCAGCAGTTCCCTGGAGGTAGCGGGGGTCGACGAGCAGTACTTC
CASSSLEVAGVDEQYF
>TRBD2|NA|TRBV29-1|TRBJ2-1
TGCAGCGTTGGATATATGGGGACTAGCGGGAATGAGCAGTTCTTC
CSVGYMGTSGNEQFF
>TRBD1|NA|TRBV4-1|TRBJ2-3
TGCGCCAGCAGTGGACAGGGGGCGATTGATACGCAGTATTTT
CASSGQGAIDTQYF
>NA|NA|TRBV6-7|TRBJ2-7
TGTGCCAGCAGTTATATCAGACAGAGCTCCTACGAGCAGTACTTC
CASSYIRQSSYEQYF
>NA|once|TRBV10-2|TRBJ2-5
TGCGCCAGCAGTGAAGTTTACAGGCACAAGCAAGAGACCCAGTACTTC
CASSEVYRHKQETQYF
>TRBD2|NA|TRBV9|TRBJ2-3
TGTGCCAGCAGACCGGGACTAGCTTACACAGATACGCAGTATTTT
CASRPGLAYTDTQYF
>TRBD1|NA|TRBV5-6|TRBJ2-7
TGTGCCAGCAGCTCATTTCTGGACAGGGACGAGCAGTACTTC
CASSSFLDRDEQYF
>NA|NA|TRBV11-2|TRBJ2-7
TGTGCCAGCAGCTTAGTCGGGTCGGGCTACGAGCAGTACTTC
CASSLVGSGYEQYF
>NA|NA|TRBV5-6|TRBJ1-1
TGTGCCAGCAGCTTCCCGGGAGGCCCGGGGGCTGAAGCTTTCTTT
CASSFPGGPGAEAFF
>NA|NA|TRBV7-7|TRBJ2-1
TGTGCTAGCAGCTTCGGGCCGCGGAGCTCCTACAATGAGCAGTTCTTC
CASSFGPRSSYNEQFF